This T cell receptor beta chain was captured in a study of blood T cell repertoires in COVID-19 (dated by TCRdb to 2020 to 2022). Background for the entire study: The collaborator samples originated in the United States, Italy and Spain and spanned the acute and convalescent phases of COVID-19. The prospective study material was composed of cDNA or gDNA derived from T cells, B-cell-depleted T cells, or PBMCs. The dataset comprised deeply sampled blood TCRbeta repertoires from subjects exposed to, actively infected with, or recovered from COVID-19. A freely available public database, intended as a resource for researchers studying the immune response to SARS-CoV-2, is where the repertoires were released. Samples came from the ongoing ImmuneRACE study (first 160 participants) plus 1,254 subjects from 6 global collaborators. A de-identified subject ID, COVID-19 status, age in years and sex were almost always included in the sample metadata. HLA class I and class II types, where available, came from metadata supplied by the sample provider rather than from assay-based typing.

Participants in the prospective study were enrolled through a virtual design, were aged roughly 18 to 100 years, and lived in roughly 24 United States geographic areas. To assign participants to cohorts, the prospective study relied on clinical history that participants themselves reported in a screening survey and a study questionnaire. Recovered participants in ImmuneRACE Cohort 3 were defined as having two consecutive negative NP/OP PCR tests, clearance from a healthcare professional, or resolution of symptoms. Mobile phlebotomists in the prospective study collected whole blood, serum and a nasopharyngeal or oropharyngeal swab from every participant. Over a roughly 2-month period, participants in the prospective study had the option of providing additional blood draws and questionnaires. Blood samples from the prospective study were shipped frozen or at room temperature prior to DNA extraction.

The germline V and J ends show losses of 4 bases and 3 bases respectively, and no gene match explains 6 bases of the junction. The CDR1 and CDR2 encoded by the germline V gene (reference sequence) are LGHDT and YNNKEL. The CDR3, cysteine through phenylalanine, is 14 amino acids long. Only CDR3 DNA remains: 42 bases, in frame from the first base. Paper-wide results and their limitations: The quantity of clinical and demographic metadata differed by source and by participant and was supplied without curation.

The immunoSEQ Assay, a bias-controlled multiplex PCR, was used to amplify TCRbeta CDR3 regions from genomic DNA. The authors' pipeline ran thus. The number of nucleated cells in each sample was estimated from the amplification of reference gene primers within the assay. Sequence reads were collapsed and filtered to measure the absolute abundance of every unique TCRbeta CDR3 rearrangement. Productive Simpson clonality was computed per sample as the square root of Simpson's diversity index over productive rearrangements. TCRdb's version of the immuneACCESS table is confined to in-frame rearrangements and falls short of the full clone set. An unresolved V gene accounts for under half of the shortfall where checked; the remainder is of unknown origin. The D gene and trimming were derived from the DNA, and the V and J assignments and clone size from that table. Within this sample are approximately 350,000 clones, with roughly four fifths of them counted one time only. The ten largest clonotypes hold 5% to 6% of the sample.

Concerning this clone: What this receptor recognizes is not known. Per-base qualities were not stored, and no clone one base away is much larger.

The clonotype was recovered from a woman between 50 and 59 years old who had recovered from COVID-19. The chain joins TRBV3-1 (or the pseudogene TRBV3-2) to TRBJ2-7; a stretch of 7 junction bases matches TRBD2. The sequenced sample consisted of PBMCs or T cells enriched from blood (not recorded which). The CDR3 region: CASSLPGLFYEQYF. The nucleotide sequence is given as TGTGCCAGCAGCCTACCGGGACTATTCTACGAGCAGTACTTC.